This T cell receptor beta chain comes out of a study of cytomegalovirus exposure and HLA in healthy donors (TCRdb year 2017). With respect to the entire study: An earlier analysis of about 560 of the donors reported 250 to 350 Gb of sequence data and 95 million to 130 million unique TCR beta sequences obtained from approximately 180 million T cells. In a later genetic analysis, genome-wide SNP genotypes for about 55% of the roughly 670 donors were used, and that subset was treated as a discovery cohort. Of the roughly 400 genotyped donors, over 65% fell in the genetic ancestry cluster associated with self-reported Caucasian donors. Every discovery cohort repertoire had been produced on one sequencing platform. A later analysis re-examined previously published TCR beta repertoires from 500 to 700 donors and added high-resolution HLA genotyping to investigate patterns of TCR occurrence. Four or five DR-DQ haplotypes were treated as single units for association and clustering because of strong linkage in the cohort. In addition to the first cohort of around 670 subjects, a separate validation cohort of approximately 130 different subjects was used. An earlier analysis of 587 of the donors applied high-throughput TCR beta sequencing to assess whether each TCR beta V gene segment acted as functional or pseudogenic. HLA typing covered class I and class II loci at four-digit resolution. Using immunosequencing, the study profiled T cell repertoires from roughly 650 subjects and related those repertoires to cytomegalovirus serostatus. High-throughput TCR immunosequencing, statistical association of individual TCRs with disease status, and machine learning were combined to predict cytomegalovirus infection status. Typing coverage varied by locus: roughly 629-640 donors for A, B, C, DRB1 and DQB1; approximately 500 for DQA1; about 600 for DPA1; roughly 450 for DPB1. The study was designed to test whether signatures of past pathogen exposure could be identified by cataloging public T cell receptors. Around 330 gigabases of sequencing data and roughly 81 million unique TCR sequences made up an early release that covered approximately 620 HLA-typed donors. On average, around 230,000 unique TCR beta nucleotide sequences were sequenced per donor among a few hundred genotyped donors of the cohort, with roughly 18% of those sequences being non-productive. Donor age, sex, ethnicity and CMV serostatus were collected together with the repertoire data. The later analysis used no new phenotypic data to find candidate immune exposures, relying instead on TCR beta sequences and their occurrence across donors. Paper-wide results and their limitations: A later genetic analysis reported fewer N-insertions in productive TCRs among donors in an Asian-associated ancestry cluster than the roughly 620-donor mean. The sequencing pipeline was judged likely to have produced a cluster of highly shared sequence variants as a technical artifact. In a later analysis, HLA-associated TCR beta chains showed more clonal expansion and lower generation probabilities than non-associated chains that were equally common. Most CMV-associated TCR beta chains appeared to be HLA-restricted in a later analysis, and the HLA associations seemed to be driven largely by CMV exposure. The study gave a list of over 150 TCR beta chains associated with cytomegalovirus. The classifier was reported to diagnose cytomegalovirus status with high specificity and sensitivity in both the original cohort and the validation cohort. Some IMGT-functional V segments, including TRBV6-2 and TRBV6-3, could not be distinguished by the 87-base-pair reads and were therefore excluded. Because HLA typing was unavailable for some donors at each locus, only the typed subset was used in association tests. A later analysis associated 15,000 to 20,000 TCR beta sequences with specific HLA alleles at a false discovery rate of 0.05. Roughly uniform sequencing depth across donors was assumed in presence/absence analyses, although this assumption may not hold. When HLA alleles, especially DR and DQ, strongly co-occurred, TCR associations were difficult to assign to individual alleles. A later genetic analysis associated a missense DCLRE1C variant with V-gene and J-gene trimming of TCR beta chains, and an independent cohort replicated the association. A few of the identified cytomegalovirus-associated TCR beta chains were confirmed in vitro to be specific for cytomegalovirus antigens. Because counts were too low, about 15 rarely observed V segments, including chromosome 9 orphons, were left out of the earlier analysis of a few hundred of the donors. For the cohort, immune exposure information was limited to CMV serostatus. The authors suggested that the approach could potentially be generalized to other disease states and immunological phenotypes. In an earlier analysis of some 640 of the donors, most TCR beta V segments were observed in productive rearrangements about 87% or about 30% of the time, broadly matching IMGT annotations. Most TCR sequences were seen in very few donors, while some public TCRs were found in many individuals. Correlated functional status among segregating V segments might reflect linkage disequilibrium, but an unknown experimental factor could not be ruled out. In a later analysis, the rate of TCR association differed among HLA loci, with DRB1 alleles having the most associated TCRs and HLA-C alleles having the fewest. A further reported finding was that TCR beta sequences accurately predicted the HLA-A and HLA-B alleles for most subjects in the first cohort. In a later analysis, several top co-occurrence clusters were reported to appear linked to parvovirus B19, influenza, CMV and Epstein-Barr virus. In this cohort, only TCR beta chains were sequenced, and detectable features were limited by the absence of alpha or paired-chain data.

The cohort comprised fewer than 700 healthy bone marrow donors. At the time of sampling, every cohort member was nominally healthy, though immune exposures that went unrecorded were likely present. The donor was CMV seronegative and belonged to the group of over 300 seronegative cohort members. Every donor gave a peripheral blood sample, and the peripheral blood mononuclear cells from that sample were used for TCR beta sequencing. Genomic DNA extraction from the blood cell samples was performed with the Qiagen DNeasy Blood Extraction Kit. This clone has only a few counts. Its antigen is not yet known. No much larger clone is present one base from it, and per-base qualities are unavailable. Via the germline V gene, CDR1 is SGHRS and CDR2 YFSETQ. V is cut by 3 bases and J by 4 bases, and the space between the germline ends is 13 bases. The CDR3 has 15 amino acids, counting the end cysteine and phenylalanine. Only the CDR3 DNA stays, 45 bases, in frame from base 1.

The protocol used for the library was the immunoSEQ multiplex PCR assay. A mixture of 60 forward primers for TCR Vbeta segments and 13 reverse primers for TCR Jbeta segments was used in the multiplex PCR. The CDR3 region of rearranged TCR beta genes was amplified from genomic DNA by a multiplex PCR assay. Amplified TCR beta libraries were sequenced as 87-base-pair reads on the Illumina HiSeq System. The original methods were these. In a later analysis, 77 million or so unique TCR beta chains were counted across the 690 or so repertoires, and around 10 million of these chains were shared by at least two donors. Raw reads were error-corrected and collapsed into unique sequences with a nearest-neighbor algorithm that merged closely related sequences to remove PCR and sequencing errors. To assign V, D and J gene segments, CDR3 sequences were aligned to IMGT reference sequences. Each retained sequence needed at least a six-nucleotide match to both a V gene segment and a J gene segment. Rearrangements were called productive when the CDR3 lacked stop codons and stayed in frame with V and J; all others were non-productive. Following IMGT convention, CDR3 was defined as the stretch from the second conserved V-encoded cysteine to the conserved J-encoded phenylalanine. The earlier analysis of 500 to 650 of the donors excluded any sequence lacking an unambiguous match to a single V gene segment. In an earlier analysis of several hundred of the donors, V segments were called functional above 56.7% productive rearrangements and were called segregating when the between-donor standard deviation exceeded 5%. A statistical classification framework was developed to diagnose cytomegalovirus status using the catalog of TCR beta chain sequences. A later analysis assigned V and J genes by comparing TCR nucleotide sequences with IMGT/GENE-DB human TR gene sequences. In a later analysis, CDR3 sequences and most-parsimonious VDJ recombination scenarios were assigned using the TCRdist pipeline. In a later analysis, each TCR beta chain was defined by its CDR3 amino acid sequence together with its V-gene family, and reads lacking a unique V-gene family were excluded. To address suspected cross-contamination and a sequencing artifact, a later analysis removed around 600 highly shared, low-generation-probability nucleotide sequences. In a later analysis, a clonal expansion index was calculated for each public chain from normalized within-repertoire ranks of inferred template counts. In a later analysis, generation probabilities were computed with a VDJ recombination model fitted to out-of-frame rearrangements, and the resulting probabilities were checked against IGoR. In a later analysis, hypergeometric tests were used to score TCR-TCR, TCR-HLA and TCR-CMV co-occurrence, with a repertoire-size bias correction applied to TCR pairs. In a later analysis, false discovery rates were estimated by permuting HLA or CMV assignments 20 times. A later analysis grouped co-occurring TCRs with DBSCAN, adding TCRdist sequence similarity when clustering within HLA-allele-positive subsets. Co-occurrence clustering excluded repertoires with fewer than 30,000 or more than 120,000 public chains, plus five with anomalous nucleotide sharing. Entries here come from immuneACCESS through TCRdb and include only in-frame sequences with V and J called. Some clones fail to appear in such tables; in the studies checked, an unresolved V gene covers under half of the shortfall, and the cause of the remainder is unknown. V and J calls and clone size are copied from that table; D and trimming were computed from the DNA. This sample gives fewer than 25,000 clones in total; around 73% of them show up just once. In total, the top ten clones hold 7% to 9% of the sample.

The source of this sequence is a man in his sixties in good health and CMV-seronegative. This chain is built from TRBV5-1 and TRBJ1-4; TRBD1 could be the D gene, as 6 bases match. What was sequenced was PBMCs. The DNA sequence is TGCGCCAGCAGCTCGCAGACAGGAGATAATGAAAAACTGTTTTTT. Translated, this is CASSSQTGDNEKLFF.